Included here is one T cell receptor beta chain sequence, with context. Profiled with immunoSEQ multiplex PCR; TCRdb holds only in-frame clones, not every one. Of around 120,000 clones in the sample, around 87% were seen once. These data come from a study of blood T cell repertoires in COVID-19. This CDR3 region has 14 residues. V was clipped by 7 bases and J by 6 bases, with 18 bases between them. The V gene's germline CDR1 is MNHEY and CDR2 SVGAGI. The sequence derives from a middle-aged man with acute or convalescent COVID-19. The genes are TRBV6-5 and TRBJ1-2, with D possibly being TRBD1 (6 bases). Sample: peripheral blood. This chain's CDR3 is CASITPGTSHGYTF. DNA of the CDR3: TGTGCCAGCATAACCCCCGGGACATCCCATGGCTACACCTTC.